This is a list of T cell receptor beta chains from one sample in a study of OX40 agonist ivuxolimab in advanced cancers. Some clones are missing from TCRdb's copy, which holds only in-frame ones; the method was immunoSEQ multiplex PCR. Among more than 55,000 clones listed, just over 85% were seen once. The sample consisted of CD4+ or CD8+ T cells sorted from blood, taken in a trial of the OX40 agonist ivuxolimab. These receptors originate from an adult with an advanced solid tumor such as melanoma, head and neck, liver or kidney cancer. Both conserved end residues are part of each CDR3. D genes are given only for firm matches. Rows may omit the clone size; those that give it use once, few, many or a size class.

abundance: NA; v_gene: TRBV11-2; d_gene: NA; j_gene: TRBJ1-6; CDR3aa: CASSLDQYANSPLHF; CDR3nt: TGTGCCAGCAGCTTAGATCAGTACGCCAATTCACCCCTCCACTTT
abundance: NA; v_gene: TRBV6-1; d_gene: NA; j_gene: TRBJ1-1; CDR3aa: CASSDWAPTTEAFF; CDR3nt: TGTGCCAGCAGTGATTGGGCCCCGACCACTGAAGCTTTCTTT
abundance: NA; v_gene: TRBV28; d_gene: TRBD1; j_gene: TRBJ1-4; CDR3aa: CASSQDRAGGEKLFF; CDR3nt: TGTGCCAGCAGTCAAGACAGGGCGGGTGGCGAAAAACTGTTTTTT
abundance: NA; v_gene: TRBV6-6; d_gene: NA; j_gene: TRBJ1-1; CDR3aa: CASSSRRGATFF; CDR3nt: TGTGCCAGCAGTTCGCGCAGGGGTGCAACTTTCTTT
abundance: NA; v_gene: TRBV19; d_gene: NA; j_gene: TRBJ2-1; CDR3aa: CASSFGSYNEQFF; CDR3nt: TGTGCCAGTAGTTTCGGCTCCTACAATGAGCAGTTCTTC
abundance: NA; v_gene: TRBV15; d_gene: TRBD2; j_gene: TRBJ2-1; CDR3aa: CATSRDEAGGNSEQFF; CDR3nt: TGTGCCACCAGCAGAGATGAAGCGGGAGGGAACAGTGAGCAGTTCTTC
abundance: NA; v_gene: TRBV7-9; d_gene: NA; j_gene: TRBJ1-1; CDR3aa: CASSAGLGHINTEAFF; CDR3nt: TGTGCCAGCAGCGCAGGGCTGGGACATATTAACACTGAAGCTTTCTTT
abundance: NA; v_gene: TRBV11-2; d_gene: TRBD1; j_gene: TRBJ1-1; CDR3aa: CASRIRQGRTEAFF; CDR3nt: TGTGCCAGCAGGATAAGACAGGGTCGCACTGAAGCTTTCTTT
abundance: NA; v_gene: TRBV11-2; d_gene: TRBD1; j_gene: TRBJ1-2; CDR3aa: CASTQGGNYGYTF; CDR3nt: TGTGCCAGCACCCAGGGGGGGAACTATGGCTACACCTTC
abundance: NA; v_gene: TRBV27; d_gene: NA; j_gene: TRBJ1-4; CDR3aa: CASAWAQNYNEKLFF; CDR3nt: TGTGCCAGCGCCTGGGCACAGAACTATAATGAAAAACTGTTTTTT
abundance: NA; v_gene: TRBV5-1; d_gene: TRBD1; j_gene: TRBJ1-5; CDR3aa: CASSLDGTGGFQPQHF; CDR3nt: TGCGCCAGCAGCTTGGACGGGACAGGGGGATTTCAGCCCCAGCATTTT
abundance: NA; v_gene: TRBV30; d_gene: NA; j_gene: TRBJ2-3; CDR3aa: CACGLRADTDTQYF; CDR3nt: TGTGCCTGCGGCTTGCGGGCTGACACAGATACGCAGTATTTT
abundance: few; v_gene: TRBV29-1; d_gene: NA; j_gene: TRBJ2-6; CDR3aa: CSVDVSSGANVLTF; CDR3nt: TGCAGCGTTGACGTGTCCTCTGGGGCCAACGTCCTGACTTTC
abundance: NA; v_gene: TRBV9; d_gene: TRBD1; j_gene: TRBJ2-2; CDR3aa: CASSVAGGQGTGELFF; CDR3nt: TGTGCCAGCAGCGTAGCTGGGGGACAGGGCACCGGGGAGCTGTTTTTT